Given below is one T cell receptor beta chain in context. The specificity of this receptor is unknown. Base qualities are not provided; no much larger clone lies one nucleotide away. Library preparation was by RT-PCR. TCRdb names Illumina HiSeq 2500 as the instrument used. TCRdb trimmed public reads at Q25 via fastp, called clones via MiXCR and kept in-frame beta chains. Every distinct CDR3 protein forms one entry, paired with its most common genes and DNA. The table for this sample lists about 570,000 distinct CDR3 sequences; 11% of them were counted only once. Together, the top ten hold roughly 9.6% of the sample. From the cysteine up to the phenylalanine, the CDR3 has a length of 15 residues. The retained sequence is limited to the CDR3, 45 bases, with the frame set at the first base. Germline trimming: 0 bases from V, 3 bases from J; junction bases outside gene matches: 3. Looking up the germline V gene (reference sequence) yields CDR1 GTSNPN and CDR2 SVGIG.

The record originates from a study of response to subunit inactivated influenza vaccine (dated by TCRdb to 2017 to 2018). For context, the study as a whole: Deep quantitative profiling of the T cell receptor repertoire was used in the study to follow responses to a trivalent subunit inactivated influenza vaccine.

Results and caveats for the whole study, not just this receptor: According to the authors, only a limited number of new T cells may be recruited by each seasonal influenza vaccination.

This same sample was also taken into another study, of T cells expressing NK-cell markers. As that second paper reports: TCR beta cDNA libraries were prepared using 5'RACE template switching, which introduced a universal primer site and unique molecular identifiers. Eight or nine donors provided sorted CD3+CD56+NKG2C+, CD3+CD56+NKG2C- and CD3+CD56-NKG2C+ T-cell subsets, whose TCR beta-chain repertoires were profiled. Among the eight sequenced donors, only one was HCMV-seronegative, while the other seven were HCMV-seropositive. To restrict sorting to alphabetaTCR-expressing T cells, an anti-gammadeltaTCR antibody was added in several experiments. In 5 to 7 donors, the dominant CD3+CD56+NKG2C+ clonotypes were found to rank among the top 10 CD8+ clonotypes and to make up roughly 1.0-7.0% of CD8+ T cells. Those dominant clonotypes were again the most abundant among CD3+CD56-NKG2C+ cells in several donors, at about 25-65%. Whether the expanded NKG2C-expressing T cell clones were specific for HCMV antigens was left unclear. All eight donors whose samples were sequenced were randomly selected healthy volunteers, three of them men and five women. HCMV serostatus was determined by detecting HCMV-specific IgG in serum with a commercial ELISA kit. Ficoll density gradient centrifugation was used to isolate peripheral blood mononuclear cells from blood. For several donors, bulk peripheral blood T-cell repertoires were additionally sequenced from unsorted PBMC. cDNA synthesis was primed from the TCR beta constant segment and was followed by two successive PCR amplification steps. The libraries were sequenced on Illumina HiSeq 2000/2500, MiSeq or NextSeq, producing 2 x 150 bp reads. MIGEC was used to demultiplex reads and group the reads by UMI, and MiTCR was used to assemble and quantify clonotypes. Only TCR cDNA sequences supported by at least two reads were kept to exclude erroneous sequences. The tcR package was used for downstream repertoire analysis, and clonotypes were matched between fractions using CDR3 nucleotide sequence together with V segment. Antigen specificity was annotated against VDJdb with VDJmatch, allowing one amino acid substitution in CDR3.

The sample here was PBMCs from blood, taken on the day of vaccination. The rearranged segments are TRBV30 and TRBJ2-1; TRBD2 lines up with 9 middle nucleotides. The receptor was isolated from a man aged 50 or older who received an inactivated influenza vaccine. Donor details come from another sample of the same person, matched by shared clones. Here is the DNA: TGTGCCTGGAGTGTACTGACTAGCGGCTACAATGAGCAGTTCTTC. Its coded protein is CAWSVLTSGYNEQFF. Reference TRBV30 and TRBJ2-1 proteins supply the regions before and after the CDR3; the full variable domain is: SQTIHQWPATLVQPVGSPLSLECTVEGTSNPNLYWYRQAAGRGLQLLFYSVGIGQISSEVPQNLSASRPQDRQFILSSKKLLLSDSGFYLCAWSVLTSGYNEQFFGPGTRLTVL.